This T cell receptor beta chain was documented in a study of blood T cell repertoires in COVID-19. Overall study context: The United States, Italy and Spain provided the acute and convalescent COVID-19 samples. From T cells, B-cell-depleted T cells, or PBMCs came the material, which was cDNA or gDNA.

As handled by the study authors: Estimates of nucleated cell counts were drawn from the amplification of reference gene primers. Repertoires were generated with immunoSEQ multiplex PCR, while TCRdb's copy carries only in-frame clones and drops some. V, J and clone size are taken as reported in that table, and D and trimming were inferred from the DNA itself. The table records a few hundred thousand clones, 70% to 85% of them present only once. This TCR derives from a man older than 75 with acute or convalescent COVID-19. Input material: peripheral blood.

DNA of the CDR3: TGTGCCAGTCTGACTAGCGGGAGCTTCCACGAGCAGTACTTC. This gives the protein CASLTSGSFHEQYF. The V and J genes are TRBV2 and TRBJ2-7, with 12 bases that match TRBD2. After removal of 9 bases from V and 5 bases from J, the junction contained 8 bases not matched to a gene. CDR3 size: 14 residues. CDR1 and CDR2 (germline): SNHLY, FYNNEI.